Listed below are T cell receptor beta chains from one sample, sequenced in a study of blood T cells in healthy people across ages. TCRdb redid the calling of the 5' RACE reads with MiXCR, one entry per CDR3 protein. The table has about 720,000 distinct CDR3 sequences, about 20% seen once; the top ten hold about 20%. The material sequenced was blood. These receptor sequences come from a man between 65 and 80 years old in good health. The CDR3 runs from the conserved cysteine through the conserved F or W. Fields, in order: clone size, D gene, J gene, V gene, CDR3 protein, CDR3 DNA. A D gene is named only where the DNA matches it firmly. Clone size, where shown, is once, few, many, or a class for clones that have expanded.

size: -
D: TRBD1
J: TRBJ1-1
V: TRBV3-1
CDR3: CASSQRTGGFGTEAFF
DNA: TGTGCCAGCAGCCAGAGGACAGGGGGGTTTGGCACTGAAGCTTTCTTT

size: few
D: TRBD2
J: TRBJ2-3
V: TRBV20-1
CDR3: CSARDGLASTDTQYF
DNA: TGCAGTGCTAGAGATGGACTAGCCAGCACAGATACGCAGTATTTT

size: -
D: TRBD2
J: TRBJ2-7
V: TRBV20-1
CDR3: CSATQASGFSYEQYF
DNA: TGCAGTGCCACCCAGGCTAGCGGATTCTCCTACGAGCAGTACTTC

size: -
D: -
J: TRBJ2-5
V: TRBV6-5
CDR3: CASSYHEPRGARETQYF
DNA: TGTGCCAGCAGTTACCACGAACCTCGGGGGGCGCGGGAGACCCAGTACTTC

size: -
D: -
J: TRBJ2-1
V: TRBV6-5
CDR3: CASSSSNPLEQFF
DNA: TGTGCCAGCAGTTCCTCAAATCCTCTTGAGCAGTTCTTC

size: few
D: -
J: TRBJ2-7
V: TRBV12-3/TRBV12-4
CDR3: CASSEQGWDYEQYF
DNA: TGTGCCAGCAGCGAACAGGGCTGGGACTACGAGCAGTACTTC

size: -
D: -
J: TRBJ1-1
V: TRBV20-1
CDR3: CSARDGAFTEAFF
DNA: TGCAGTGCTAGAGATGGGGCGTTTACTGAAGCTTTCTTT

size: many
D: TRBD1
J: TRBJ2-7
V: TRBV28
CDR3: CASSLNLGQGNYEQYF
DNA: TGTGCCAGCAGTTTAAATTTGGGACAGGGAAACTACGAGCAGTACTTC

size: -
D: TRBD2
J: TRBJ2-1
V: TRBV27
CDR3: CASSSSPGTSSHEQFF
DNA: TGTGCCAGCAGTTCCTCTCCAGGGACTAGTTCCCATGAGCAGTTCTTC

size: -
D: -
J: TRBJ2-1
V: TRBV11-3
CDR3: CASSLAGASFGEQFF
DNA: TGTGCCAGCAGCTTAGCGGGAGCCTCTTTTGGTGAGCAGTTCTTC

size: few
D: -
J: TRBJ1-3
V: TRBV5-1
CDR3: CASSLEAGVTGNTIYF
DNA: TGCGCCAGCAGCTTGGAGGCAGGGGTGACTGGAAACACCATATATTTT

size: many
D: -
J: TRBJ1-4
V: TRBV10-3
CDR3: CAISAPGVEKLFF
DNA: TGTGCCATCAGTGCCCCGGGCGTTGAAAAACTGTTTTTT

size: many
D: -
J: TRBJ2-3
V: TRBV28
CDR3: CASSSPGSTDTQYF
DNA: TGTGCCAGCAGTTCCCCGGGTAGCACAGATACGCAGTATTTT

size: few
D: TRBD2
J: TRBJ2-1
V: TRBV20-1
CDR3: CNATPVAGGVYNEQFF
DNA: TGCAATGCTACCCCGGTAGCGGGAGGCGTCTACAATGAGCAGTTCTTC

size: -
D: -
J: TRBJ1-6
V: TRBV5-1
CDR3: CASSLSRDNSPLHF
DNA: TGCGCCAGCAGCTTGAGTAGAGATAATTCACCCCTCCACTTT

size: -
D: TRBD1
J: TRBJ1-5
V: TRBV19
CDR3: CASSMGTGYNQPQHF
DNA: TGTGCCAGTAGTATGGGGACAGGGTACAATCAGCCCCAGCATTTT

size: -
D: -
J: TRBJ2-7
V: TRBV20-1
CDR3: CSASQDTSSYEQYF
DNA: TGCAGTGCTAGTCAGGACACGTCCTCCTACGAGCAGTACTTC

size: -
D: -
J: TRBJ2-7
V: TRBV28
CDR3: CASSLRQPLQYF
DNA: TGTGCCAGCAGTCTCCGACAGCCTCTCCAGTACTTC

size: few
D: TRBD2
J: TRBJ2-5
V: TRBV12-3/TRBV12-4
CDR3: CASRRTSGSRETQYF
DNA: TGTGCCAGCAGACGGACTAGCGGGAGTCGAGAGACCCAGTACTTC

size: -
D: -
J: TRBJ1-2
V: TRBV14
CDR3: CASSQVADGYTF
DNA: TGTGCCAGCAGCCAAGTGGCAGACGGCTACACCTTC

size: -
D: -
J: TRBJ1-5
V: TRBV6-6
CDR3: CASSYGDDQPQHF
DNA: TGTGCCAGCAGTTACGGGGATGATCAGCCCCAGCATTTT

size: few
D: TRBD2
J: TRBJ2-2
V: TRBV12-3/TRBV12-4
CDR3: CASLRSGVNTGELFF
DNA: TGTGCCAGCCTCCGTAGCGGGGTGAACACCGGGGAGCTGTTTTTT

size: few
D: TRBD1
J: TRBJ2-7
V: TRBV28
CDR3: CASRTGTGTYEQYF
DNA: TGTGCCAGCAGGACCGGGACAGGGACCTACGAGCAGTACTTC

size: -
D: -
J: TRBJ1-1
V: TRBV23-1
CDR3: CASSQPGGVMNTEAFF
DNA: TGCGCCAGCAGTCAACCCGGTGGAGTCATGAACACTGAAGCTTTCTTT

size: -
D: TRBD1
J: TRBJ2-1
V: TRBV6-5
CDR3: CASSRTGKPYNEQFF
DNA: TGTGCCAGCAGTAGGACAGGGAAACCTTACAATGAGCAGTTCTTC

size: -
D: -
J: TRBJ1-2
V: TRBV11-2
CDR3: CASSPQTQLFLGYTF
DNA: TGTGCCAGCAGCCCACAGACACAGCTATTTTTAGGCTACACCTTC

size: few
D: -
J: TRBJ2-7
V: TRBV10-3
CDR3: CAISESVGEQYF
DNA: TGTGCCATCAGTGAGTCTGTGGGGGAGCAGTACTTC

size: -
D: -
J: TRBJ1-5
V: TRBV7-9
CDR3: CASSLGVDNQPQHF
DNA: TGTGCCAGCAGCTTAGGCGTTGACAATCAGCCCCAGCATTTT

size: few
D: TRBD1
J: TRBJ1-2
V: TRBV10-3
CDR3: CAISDVGGQGIYGYTF
DNA: TGTGCCATCAGTGACGTGGGGGGACAGGGGATCTATGGCTACACCTTC

size: few
D: TRBD2
J: TRBJ2-2
V: TRBV12-5
CDR3: CASGPSLAGVDTGELFF
DNA: TGTGCTAGTGGTCCCAGTCTAGCGGGAGTCGATACCGGGGAGCTGTTTTTT

size: few
D: -
J: TRBJ1-1
V: TRBV4-1
CDR3: CASSQDNRWMNTEAFF
DNA: TGCGCCAGCAGCCAGGATAACAGGTGGATGAACACTGAAGCTTTCTTT

size: few
D: -
J: TRBJ1-2
V: TRBV19
CDR3: CASSILGRTNYGYTF
DNA: TGTGCCAGTAGTATTTTGGGCAGGACTAACTATGGCTACACCTTC

size: -
D: -
J: TRBJ1-1
V: TRBV5-1
CDR3: CASSLAQGNTEAFF
DNA: TGCGCCAGCAGCTTGGCACAGGGGAACACTGAAGCTTTCTTT

size: few
D: TRBD1
J: TRBJ2-7
V: TRBV6-1
CDR3: CASTLGAGGKYEQYF
DNA: TGTGCCAGCACCTTAGGGGCAGGGGGCAAATACGAGCAGTACTTC

size: -
D: -
J: TRBJ2-5
V: TRBV4-3
CDR3: CASSQRTTQKETQYF
DNA: TGCGCCAGCAGCCAGAGAACTACACAGAAGGAGACCCAGTACTTC

size: -
D: -
J: TRBJ2-7
V: TRBV3-1
CDR3: CASSQVWGYEQYF
DNA: TGTGCCAGCAGCCAAGTATGGGGCTACGAGCAGTACTTC

size: -
D: -
J: TRBJ2-6
V: TRBV5-1
CDR3: CASSLDRGANVLTF
DNA: TGCGCCAGCAGCTTGGATCGGGGGGCCAACGTCCTGACTTTC

size: few
D: -
J: TRBJ2-2
V: TRBV7-6
CDR3: CASSGGILPTGELFF
DNA: TGTGCCAGCAGCGGAGGGATCCTTCCCACCGGGGAGCTGTTTTTT

size: -
D: -
J: TRBJ2-2
V: TRBV5-1
CDR3: CASSFSGATGELFF
DNA: TGCGCCAGCAGCTTTTCAGGGGCCACCGGGGAGCTGTTTTTT

size: few
D: -
J: TRBJ2-3
V: TRBV20-1
CDR3: CSARGWERADTQYF
DNA: TGCAGTGCCCGCGGCTGGGAGAGGGCAGATACGCAGTATTTT

size: -
D: -
J: TRBJ1-4
V: TRBV7-9
CDR3: CASSVMRGNEKLFF
DNA: TGTGCCAGCAGCGTCATGAGGGGAAATGAAAAACTGTTTTTT

size: once
D: -
J: TRBJ2-5
V: TRBV7-2
CDR3: CASSLGAVAEQETQYF
DNA: TGTGCCAGCAGCTTAGGTGCAGTAGCGGAACAAGAGACCCAGTACTTC

size: -
D: -
J: TRBJ2-7
V: TRBV10-1
CDR3: CASSEPGTGTYEQYF
DNA: TGCGCCAGCAGTGAGCCGGGGACGGGAACCTACGAGCAGTACTTC

size: many
D: -
J: TRBJ2-3
V: TRBV5-1
CDR3: CASSSGTTTDTQYF
DNA: TGTGCCAGCAGCTCCGGGACGACCACAGATACGCAGTATTTT

size: few
D: -
J: TRBJ1-1
V: TRBV12-3/TRBV12-4
CDR3: CASNRVNTEAFF
DNA: TGTGCCAGCAACAGGGTGAACACTGAAGCTTTCTTT

size: -
D: TRBD2
J: TRBJ2-1
V: TRBV5-4
CDR3: CASSREGGRAANEQLF
DNA: TGTGCCAGCAGCAGGGAAGGCGGGAGGGCGGCCAATGAGCAGTTGTTC

size: few
D: TRBD1
J: TRBJ1-2
V: TRBV3-1
CDR3: CASSTGTGVRGYTF
DNA: TGTGCCAGCAGCACCGGGACAGGGGTCCGTGGCTACACCTTC

size: -
D: -
J: TRBJ1-2
V: TRBV12-3/TRBV12-4
CDR3: CASSSQSEGDYGYTF
DNA: TGTGCCAGCAGTTCACAGTCAGAAGGCGACTATGGCTACACCTTC

size: few
D: TRBD1
J: TRBJ1-1
V: TRBV12-3/TRBV12-4
CDR3: CASSRRQGDTEAFF
DNA: TGTGCCAGCAGTCGTCGACAGGGAGACACTGAAGCTTTCTTT